Each of the 27 T cell receptor beta chains below was sequenced from the same sample in a study of blood T cell repertoires in COVID-19. Assay used: immunoSEQ multiplex PCR; TCRdb lists only in-frame clones, some missing. The sample records about 200,000 clones, around 89% being singletons. The sample consisted of peripheral blood. These receptors were taken from a human donor in a cohort sampled during active COVID-19.

The chain combines TRBV4-3 with TRBJ2-2, with 12 bases aligning to TRBD2. Trimming removed 0 bases from V and 7 bases from J; junction bases left unmatched: 6. Germline V gives CDR1 LGHNA, CDR2 YSLEER. The CDR3 is 17 amino acids. This chain's CDR3 is CASSQDLAGGPGGELFF. CDR3 coding DNA: TGCGCCAGCAGCCAAGATCTAGCGGGGGGGCCCGGCGGGGAGCTGTTTTTT.

This clone was counted a single time. The chain recombines TRBV11-2 with TRBJ1-3; TRBD1 matches 9 bases. CDR3 size: 16 residues. J was trimmed by 3 bases and V by 5 bases; bases with no gene match: 8. Germline lookup yields CDR1 SGHAT and CDR2 FQNNGV. CDR3 DNA sequence: TGTGCCAGCAGCCTACAGGGGGCAATTGGTGGAAACACCATATATTTT. This sequence encodes CASSLQGAIGGNTIYF.

This chain connects TRBV4-3 to TRBJ1-3, with 10 bases fitting TRBD1. The junction had 2 bases not matched to a gene; V was cut back by 3 bases and J by 0 bases. There are 16 residues in the CDR3. Germline assignment: CDR1 LGHNA and CDR2 YSLEER. The CDR3 DNA sequence: TGCGCCAGCAGCCAGGGACAGGGGACCTCTGGAAACACCATATATTTT. Amino acid sequence: CASSQGQGTSGNTIYF.

The chain is built from TRBV11-2 and TRBJ1-2, with a tentative D call TRBD1 (5 bases). The germline V and J ends were trimmed by 2 bases and 8 bases, with 9 bases remaining between them. Germline lookup yields CDR1 SGHAT and CDR2 FQNNGV. The CDR3 extends over 12 amino acids. As DNA, the CDR3 is TGTGCCAGCAGCTTACACCGGACAGGCTACACCTTC. Translating gives CASSLHRTGYTF. Full variable domain (remainder filled in from reference TRBV11-2 and TRBJ1-2): EAGVAQSPRYKIIEKRQSVAFWCNPISGHATLYWYQQILGQGPKLLIQFQNNGVVDDSQLPKDRFSAERLKGVDSTLKIQPAKLEDSAVYLCASSLHRTGYTFGSGTRLTVV.

The V call is TRBV15, the J call TRBJ2-3, with a tentative D call TRBD2 (6 bases). CDR1 LNHNV and CDR2 YYDKDF come from the germline V gene (reference sequence). The germline V and J ends were trimmed by 2 bases and 0 bases, with 18 bases remaining between them. This CDR3 has 18 amino acids. The CDR3: CATSRTIYGSGSTDTQYF. The CDR3 nucleotides are TGTGCCACCAGCAGAACGATTTATGGTAGCGGCAGCACAGATACGCAGTATTTT. The full variable domain, rest sourced from reference TRBV15 and TRBJ2-3, is DAMVIQNPRYQVTQFGKPVTLSCSQTLNHNVMYWYQQKSSQAPKLLFHYYDKDFNNEADTPDNFQSRRPNTSFCFLDIRSPGLGDTAMYLCATSRTIYGSGSTDTQYFGPGTRLTVL.

V usage is TRBV19 and J usage is TRBJ1-2; 9 positions match TRBD1. Germline CDR1 and CDR2: LNHDA and SQIVND (reference sequence). The length of the CDR3 is 14 residues. V lost 3 bases to trimming and J lost 8 bases; unmatched junction nucleotides: 7. CDR3 amino acids: CASSMGTGIGGYTF. The DNA for the CDR3 is TGTGCCAGTAGTATGGGGACAGGGATTGGCGGCTACACCTTC. Looking up the rest from reference TRBV19 and TRBJ1-2 gives the full variable domain: DGGITQSPKYLFRKEGQNVTLSCEQNLNHDAMYWYRQDPGQGLRLIYYSQIVNDFQKGDIAEGYSVSREKKESFPLTVTSAQKNPTAFYLCASSMGTGIGGYTFGSGTRLTVV.

The chain joins TRBV11-2 to TRBJ2-1; D perhaps matches TRBD2 (6 bases). The CDR3 runs 15 residues. The V end was cut by 6 bases, the J end by 0 bases, with 12 bases between. CDR1 and CDR2 from the germline V gene are SGHAT and FQNNGV. The CDR3 here is CASSSSDSSYNEQFF. The CDR3 nucleotides are TGTGCCAGCAGTTCTAGCGATAGCTCCTACAATGAGCAGTTCTTC.

The chain recombines TRBV10-3 with TRBJ2-1; 9 nucleotides line up with TRBD2. The V and J ends lost 5 bases and 7 bases, in that order; junction bases with no gene match: 9. The CDR3 runs to 15 residues. From germline, CDR1 is ENHRY and CDR2 SYGVKD. The CDR3 sequence is CAISPGGTSKNEQFF. For the CDR3, the DNA is TGTGCCATCAGTCCAGGGGGGACTAGCAAAAATGAGCAGTTCTTC.

In its sample, this clone was seen once. This chain connects TRBV11-2 to TRBJ2-5; TRBD1 might be the D (6 bases). The V gene's germline CDR1 is SGHAT and CDR2 FQNNGV. The CDR3 is 16 residues long. Trimming took 5 bases from V and 2 from J, leaving 18 bases between them. The CDR3 nucleotides are TGTGCCAGCAGCCTGAGGGATTCAGGGGAACAAGAGACCCAGTACTTC. The encoded protein is CASSLRDSGEQETQYF.

This clone has more than one count but fewer than ten. The J gene is TRBJ2-2, the V gene TRBV10-1; 7 positions match TRBD2. This CDR3 region has 14 residues. With V trimmed by 1 base and J by 7 bases, 3 bases remained unmatched. Germline V gene data show CDR1 as WNHNN and CDR2 as SYGVQD (reference sequence). The CDR3 DNA reads TGCGCCAGCAGTGAGTGGCGGGAGCACGGGGAGCTGTTTTTT. Its protein is CASSEWREHGELFF.

The chain uses TRBV2 and TRBJ2-7, with D unclear. The V end lost 8 bases, the J end lost 2 bases, and 10 bases lay between the germline ends. This CDR3 contains 12 residues. CDR1 SNHLY and CDR2 FYNNEI come from the germline V gene. In nucleotides, the CDR3 is TGTGCCAGCGGCCCCCGGGCCTACGAGCAGTACTTC. This encodes CASGPRAYEQYF.

J is TRBJ1-4 and V is TRBV5-6; D is ambiguous. Germline CDR1 is SGHDT and CDR2 is YYEEEE. The V end lost 2 bases, the J end lost 6 bases, and 8 bases lay between the germline ends. The CDR3 is 13 amino acids. CDR3: CASSFSPDEKLFF. CDR3 in DNA: TGTGCCAGCAGCTTTTCGCCGGATGAAAAACTGTTTTTT.

This sequence joins TRBV29-1 and TRBJ2-7, with TRBD1 matching over 7 bases. CDR1 and CDR2 (germline): SQVTM, ANQGSEA. With V trimmed by 0 bases and J by 3 bases, 5 bases remained unmatched. CDR3 length: 14 amino acids. CDR3 coding DNA: TGCAGCGTTGAAGAATCGAACAGGGGCTACGAGCAGTACTTC. Translated, it gives CSVEESNRGYEQYF.

The V gene is TRBV11-2, the J gene TRBJ1-2; 10 bases fit TRBD1. Germline CDR1 reads SGHAT; CDR2 reads FQNNGV. The junction had 10 bases not matched to a gene; V was cut back by 5 bases and J by 4 bases. This CDR3 contains 16 residues. For the CDR3, the DNA is TGTGCCAGCAGCCTGCCCTCGACAGGGGGCTCCTATGGCTACACCTTC. It yields the protein CASSLPSTGGSYGYTF.

V gene TRBV6-6 combines with J gene TRBJ2-6, with 13 bases lining up with TRBD2. Germline CDR1 MNHNY, CDR2 SVGAGI (reference sequence). The CDR3 runs to 20 residues. Losses at the gene ends were 6 bases for V and 0 bases for J; bases not matched to a gene: 11. This chain's CDR3 is CASSPTSGRALSSGANVLTF. The CDR3 nucleotides are TGTGCCAGCAGCCCCACTAGCGGGAGGGCCTTAAGCTCTGGGGCCAACGTCCTGACTTTC.

The chain combines TRBV7-6 with TRBJ2-2, with 7 bases identical to TRBD1. This CDR3 is built from 15 residues. The germline CDR1 and CDR2 sequences are SGHVS and FNYEAQ. With 5 bases clipped from V and 0 bases from J, the junction kept 3 bases outside the gene matches. The CDR3 spells CASSLDRANTGELFF. CDR3 DNA: TGTGCCAGCAGCCTCGACAGGGCGAACACCGGGGAGCTGTTTTTT. The full variable domain, in which reference TRBV7-6 and TRBJ2-2 provide the parts outside the CDR3, is GAGVSQSPRYKVTKRGQDVALRCDPISGHVSLYWYRQALGQGPEFLTYFNYEAQQDKSGLPNDRFSAERPEGSISTLTIQRTEQRDSAMYRCASSLDRANTGELFFGEGSRLTVL.

The chain has TRBV5-1 and TRBJ2-1; 9 bases line up with TRBD2. The V and J ends lost 4 bases and 5 bases, in that order; junction bases with no gene match: 7. CDR3 length equals 15 residues. The V gene's germline CDR1 is SGHRS and CDR2 YFSETQ. DNA for the CDR3: TGCGCCAGCAGCGTAAGCGGGAGGCACGACAATGAGCAGTTCTTC. It yields the protein CASSVSGRHDNEQFF.

The chain carries TRBV6-6 and TRBJ2-1, with 9 positions matching TRBD1. The CDR3 has 14 residues. Germline V lookup: CDR1 MNHNY, CDR2 SVGAGI (reference sequence). Trimming took 6 bases from V and 8 from J; bases not matched to a gene: 8. The DNA of the CDR3 is TGTGCCAGCAGGTTGACAGGGGGGATCGATGAGCAGTTCTTC. As protein: CASRLTGGIDEQFF.

This rearrangement joins TRBV13 to TRBJ1-6; 7 bases map to TRBD1. CDR3 length: 13 residues. The V segment lost 4 bases and the J segment 7 bases; nucleotides outside the gene matches: 1. The germline V gene encodes CDR1 PRHDT and CDR2 FYEKMQ (reference sequence). Written as DNA, the CDR3 is TGTGCCAGCAGCTCCAGGGGGAATTCACCCCTCCACTTT. Protein: CASSSRGNSPLHF.

The chain employs TRBV27 and TRBJ2-1; D is perhaps TRBD2 (6 bases). The CDR3 contains 18 residues. The V end lost 5 bases, the J end lost 8 bases, and 28 bases lay between the germline ends. Germline CDR1 MNHEY, CDR2 SMNVEV (reference sequence). This chain's CDR3 is CASSPSLGDSAQDDEQFF. The CDR3 DNA reads as TGTGCCAGCAGTCCATCCTTAGGGGACTCCGCTCAGGACGATGAGCAGTTCTTC.

This rearrangement joins TRBV19 to TRBJ2-2; 7 bases are shared with TRBD2. The CDR3 has 14 amino acids. Germline trimming cut 10 bases from V and 7 bases from J; bases unmatched to any gene: 12. Germline values: CDR1 LNHDA, CDR2 SQIVND (reference sequence). For the CDR3, the DNA is TGTGCCACCAATGGGGCGGGAGTCGTCGGGGAGCTGTTTTTT. Its translation is CATNGAGVVGELFF.

The J gene is TRBJ2-7, the V gene TRBV28, with TRBD1 matching over 9 bases. Germline-derived CDR1 and CDR2 are MDHEN and SYDVKM. The trim removed 6 bases at V and 4 bases at J, leaving 13 bases unmatched. The CDR3 has 16 residues. CDR3 protein: CASSNYAGTGRYEQYF. In DNA form, the CDR3 reads TGTGCCAGCAGCAACTACGCCGGGACAGGGAGATACGAGCAGTACTTC.

V is TRBV5-1 and J is TRBJ2-1, with TRBD1 matching over 7 bases. The CDR3 sequence is 16 residues long. The junction had 5 bases not matched to a gene; V was cut back by 0 bases and J by 2 bases. The V gene's germline CDR1 is SGHRS and CDR2 YFSETQ. The CDR3 region is CASSLERQGAYNEQFF. The CDR3 DNA reads as TGCGCCAGCAGCTTGGAACGACAGGGCGCCTACAATGAGCAGTTCTTC. Variable domain in full (rest from reference TRBV5-1 and TRBJ2-1): KAGVTQTPRYLIKTRGQQVTLSCSPISGHRSVSWYQQTPGQGLQFLFEYFSETQRNKGNFPGRFSGRQFSNSRSEMNVSTLELGDSALYLCASSLERQGAYNEQFFGPGTRLTVL.

CDR3 in amino acids: CASSESGGQNEQFF. DNA of the CDR3: TGCGCCAGCAGTGAGTCGGGAGGCCAGAATGAGCAGTTCTTC. V and J are TRBV10-1 and TRBJ2-1, with TRBD2 as a possible D gene (6 bases). Trimming pared 0 bases from V and 7 bases from J, leaving 10 bases between. The CDR3 loop spans 14 amino acids. CDR1 is WNHNN and CDR2 is SYGVQD in the germline V gene (reference sequence).

V gene TRBV28 combines with J gene TRBJ2-7, with 8 bases fitting TRBD1. Trimming removed 6 bases from V and 3 bases from J; junction bases left unmatched: 13. The germline V gene has CDR1 MDHEN and CDR2 SYDVKM. The CDR3 runs 16 residues. For the CDR3, the DNA is TGTGCCAGCAGGTCTCGCCGGACAGGGTCTCTCTACGAGCAGTACTTC. Protein sequence: CASRSRRTGSLYEQYF.

The gene calls are TRBV7-9 and TRBJ2-7; weak D call: TRBD1 (6 bases). CDR3 length: 14 amino acids. The V and J ends lost 4 bases and 2 bases respectively, with 12 bases between them. The germline gives CDR1 SEHNR, CDR2 FQNEAQ (reference sequence). CDR3 residues: CASSSDSRTYEQYF. The CDR3 nucleotides read TGTGCCAGCAGCTCGGACAGCCGAACCTACGAGCAGTACTTC.

The gene calls are TRBV18 and TRBJ2-5; 11 positions match TRBD2. The germline gives CDR1 KGHSH, CDR2 LQKENI. Losses at the gene ends were 5 bases for V and 1 base for J; bases not matched to a gene: 3. The CDR3 length is 15 residues. The CDR3 DNA reads as TGTGCCAGCTCATCCGGGACTAGCGGCCAAGAGACCCAGTACTTC. This encodes CASSSGTSGQETQYF.